This T cell receptor beta chain was obtained from a study of T cell changes during pregnancy in multiple sclerosis (dated by TCRdb to about 2019). Some background on the complete study: The study looked at changes in the T cell repertoire across pregnancy in women with multiple sclerosis.

Trimming costs V 5 bases and J 4 bases, and their ends lie 12 bases apart. From cysteine to phenylalanine, the CDR3 is 14 amino acids long. The kept DNA is CDR3 alone, 42 bases in frame from the first base. CDR1 and CDR2 are drawn from the germline V gene: SGHTA, FQGNSA. Library preparation employed the immunoSEQ multiplex PCR assay. TCRdb took this table from immuneACCESS and kept in-frame rearrangements with V and J called. Such tables lack part of the clones; where checked against another copy, unresolved V genes explain under half of the gap, and the rest is unexplained. A total of tens of thousands of clones appear in this sample, around 93% of them only once. Of the sample, around 2.7% is held by the ten largest clones. As for this clone: The antigen it recognizes is unknown. Nothing much larger sits one base from this clone, and base qualities are not available.

The sequences come from peripheral blood, collected in the second trimester of pregnancy. The clonotype comes from a female donor in good health, enrolled as a control in a pregnancy study. Recombination linked TRBV7-2 to TRBJ1-5, and TRBD1 may be the D gene, going by 6 matching bases. The CDR3 is CASSQGGNNQPQHF. The sequenced DNA: TGTGCCAGCAGCCAAGGGGGAAATAATCAGCCCCAGCATTTT.